This is a list of T cell receptor beta chains from one sample in a study of T cells after posttransplantation cyclophosphamide. Libraries were prepared by immunoSEQ multiplex PCR; TCRdb keeps only in-frame clonotypes and omits some of them. This sample has 36,000 or so clones, each found more than once. The specimen sequenced was PBMCs. The receptors come from a girl aged 10-17 years in good health, CMV-negative, and a related stem cell transplant donor. CDR3s include the opening cysteine and the closing phenylalanine or tryptophan. D genes are given only for firm matches. The size entry is marked missing in some rows and otherwise reads once, few, many or a size class.

j_call clone_size v_call d_call cdr3_nt cdr3_aa
TRBJ2-7 few TRBV27 - TGTGCCAGCAGTCCTCAGGGGAACCCCTACGAGCAGTACTTC CASSPQGNPYEQYF
TRBJ1-1 - TRBV4-1 - TGCGCCAGCAGCCAAGGGCAGGGCATGAACACTGAAGCTTTCTTT CASSQGQGMNTEAFF
TRBJ2-3 many TRBV10-2 TRBD2 TGCGCCAGCTCATTAGCGGGGGCCGAGGATACGCAGTATTTT CASSLAGAEDTQYF
TRBJ1-1 few TRBV7-9 - TGTGCCAGCAGCGATACTTGGAACACTGAAGCTTTCTTT CASSDTWNTEAFF
TRBJ1-4 many TRBV30 TRBD1 TGTGCCTACGCGACAGGGGGGAGGGAAAAACTGTTTTTT CAYATGGREKLFF
TRBJ1-2 few TRBV9 TRBD1 TGTGCCAGCAGCGTAGATACAGGGGGCAATCTCAGTGGCTACACCTTC CASSVDTGGNLSGYTF
TRBJ2-7 many TRBV28 TRBD2 TGTGCCAGCAGTCCGGTGTGGACTAGGATGAGTGAGCAGTACTTC CASSPVWTRMSEQYF
TRBJ1-6 many TRBV6-1 - TGTGCCAGCAGCGATTTGTTAGCCCTCCACTTT CASSDLLALHF
TRBJ1-3 many TRBV5-4 - TGTGCCAGCAGCTTCATTGGCCTCATCTCTGGAAACACCATATATTTT CASSFIGLISGNTIYF
TRBJ2-7 many TRBV7-9 - TGTGCCAGCAGCATCCTGGGGGGCTACGAGCAGTACTTC CASSILGGYEQYF
TRBJ2-2 many TRBV7-3 TRBD2 TGTGCCAGCAGCACTAGGGGTAGCGGGGGGGCCGCGAGCAACGGGGAGCTGTTTTTT CASSTRGSGGAASNGELFF
TRBJ2-3 few TRBV18 TRBD2 TGTGCCAGCTCTCCCCTCACCGAGGTAGCGGGAGTCGGGAATACGCAGTATTTT CASSPLTEVAGVGNTQYF
TRBJ1-2 many TRBV27 - TGTGCCAGCAGTTTTGGAGGGGTCGGTGGCTACACCTTC CASSFGGVGGYTF
TRBJ2-5 many TRBV7-6 - TGTGCCAGCAGCTTAGGATGGGAAAGGCAGGGGGGTAAGACCCAGTACTTC CASSLGWERQGGKTQYF
TRBJ2-7 many TRBV20-1 - TGCAGTGCAGCGAACGGCTACGAGCAGTACTTC CSAANGYEQYF
TRBJ2-2 - TRBV11-2 - TGTGCCAGCAGCTCCATAGACTCTTCTACCGGGGAGCTGTTTTTT CASSSIDSSTGELFF
TRBJ1-1 many TRBV2 - TGTGCCAGCAGTGGAATAGGGGGCACTGAAGCTTTCTTT CASSGIGGTEAFF
TRBJ2-7 - TRBV18 TRBD1 TGTGCCAGCTCTCGACAGGGCCACGAGCAGTACTTC CASSRQGHEQYF
TRBJ2-7 many TRBV5-5 - TGTGCCAGCAGCTCCCCATGGACAGCCTACGAGCAGTACTTC CASSSPWTAYEQYF
TRBJ2-2 - TRBV11-2 - TGTGCCAGCAGCCGACCGCAGACAACCGGGGAGCTGTTTTTT CASSRPQTTGELFF
TRBJ2-5 many TRBV5-5 TRBD1 TGTGCCAGCAGCCTGAAGCCGGCGACAGGGTTAGGGGAGACCCAGTACTTC CASSLKPATGLGETQYF
TRBJ2-1 many TRBV2 - TGTGCCAGCTCGACAGGCAATGAGCAGTTCTTC CASSTGNEQFF
TRBJ2-7 - TRBV2 TRBD1 TGTGCCAGCAGCGATTACAGGGGGAACGAGCAGTACTTC CASSDYRGNEQYF
TRBJ1-5 many TRBV5-1 - TGCGCCAGCAGCTTGGCCCATAGCAATCAGCCCCAGCATTTT CASSLAHSNQPQHF
TRBJ2-2 many TRBV6-4 - TGTGCCAGCAGTGACTCGGGAGACACCGGGGAGCTGTTTTTT CASSDSGDTGELFF
TRBJ2-7 few TRBV30 - TGTGCCTGGAGTGCTGGGAGGTTGGACGAGCAGTACTTC CAWSAGRLDEQYF
TRBJ1-5 many TRBV18 - TGTGCCAGCTCACCACCGGGGCGGAATCAGCCCCAGCATTTT CASSPPGRNQPQHF
TRBJ1-2 many TRBV19 TRBD1 TGTGCCAGTAGTGTGAGTCCCGGGACAGCTTATGGCTACACCTTC CASSVSPGTAYGYTF
TRBJ2-1 few TRBV2 TRBD1 TGTGCCAGCAGCCCACAGGGGTTGAGCTCCTACAATGAGCAGTTCTTC CASSPQGLSSYNEQFF
TRBJ2-7 many TRBV7-8 - TGTGCCAGCAGCTCCGTCCGAGCGGGCAGGAAATCCTACGAGCAGTACTTC CASSSVRAGRKSYEQYF
TRBJ1-5 many TRBV28 - TGTGCCAGCAGGCACGGAGGAGGAGGAGTTCAGCCCCAGCATTTT CASRHGGGGVQPQHF
TRBJ1-2 many TRBV5-1 - TGCGCCAGCAGCTTCGGTCAGGGCGGGAATGGCTACACCTTC CASSFGQGGNGYTF
TRBJ1-1 many TRBV7-3 - TGTGCCAGCAGCCAGGACATAAACACTGAAGCTTTCTTT CASSQDINTEAFF
TRBJ2-5 few TRBV19 - TGTGCCAGTAGTGAAGGACAGAAAGAGACCCAGTACTTC CASSEGQKETQYF
TRBJ1-5 - TRBV6-1 - TGTGCCAGCAGTGAGTCAGGGGTCGGTAATCAGCCCCAGCATTTT CASSESGVGNQPQHF
TRBJ2-1 many TRBV6-5 TRBD2 TGTGCCAGCAGCACTACTAGCGGGGAGGGAAATGAGCAGTTCTTC CASSTTSGEGNEQFF
TRBJ2-2 many TRBV27 TRBD2 TGTGCCAGCAGTTTTCTAGCGGGGAACACCGGGGAGCTGTTTTTT CASSFLAGNTGELFF
TRBJ2-3 many TRBV28 TRBD2 TGTGCCAGCAGCCCCGGGGGGGGCAGAAACACAGATACGCAGTATTTT CASSPGGGRNTDTQYF
TRBJ1-1 many TRBV7-3 TRBD1 TGTGCCAGCAGCTCACCGGGACAGGGTCGGACTGAAGCTTTCTTT CASSSPGQGRTEAFF
TRBJ1-1 - TRBV5-1 TRBD1 TGCGCCAGCAGCTACAGGGGGCTTACTGAAGCTTTCTTT CASSYRGLTEAFF
TRBJ1-5 many TRBV18 TRBD1 TGTGCCAGCTCCCAAAACGACAGGGGCAATCAGCCCCAGCATTTT CASSQNDRGNQPQHF
TRBJ2-2 many TRBV2 - TGTGCCAGCAGCCTTGGACAGCTCCCGAACACCGGGGAGCTGTTTTTT CASSLGQLPNTGELFF
TRBJ1-4 many TRBV5-5 TRBD1 TGTGCCAGCAGCTCCCGAACAGGGGGCTCTAATGAAAAACTGTTTTTT CASSSRTGGSNEKLFF
TRBJ2-3 few TRBV28 TRBD1 TGTGCCAGCACCCCTCGGGGACAGGGCACAGATACGCAGTATTTT CASTPRGQGTDTQYF
TRBJ2-7 few TRBV15 - TGTGCCACCAGCAGAGACACAGGGGGGGCCTACGAGCAGTACTTC CATSRDTGGAYEQYF
TRBJ2-7 - TRBV15 TRBD1 TGTGCCACCAGCAGAGACTTTGGGACAGGGGGAGTTAGGGAGCAGTACTTC CATSRDFGTGGVREQYF
TRBJ2-7 many TRBV7-8 - TGTGCCAGCCGACTAGATAGCGCTACCTTGAACTTC CASRLDSATLNF
TRBJ2-7 many TRBV28 TRBD1 TGTGCCAGCAGTCGGACAGGCCGCTCCTACGAGCAGTACTTC CASSRTGRSYEQYF
TRBJ2-2 many TRBV5-4 - TGTGCCAGCAGCGGGAGGGGGAAGGGGGAGCTGTTTTTT CASSGRGKGELFF
TRBJ1-1 - TRBV29-1 - TGCAGCGTTGAAGTTTCCGGAGACACTGAAGCTTTCTTT CSVEVSGDTEAFF
TRBJ2-1 - TRBV4-1 TRBD2 TGCGCCAGCAGCCAGTATGGCGGGAGGGCCGGCAATGAGCAGTTCTTC CASSQYGGRAGNEQFF
TRBJ2-7 - TRBV7-9 - TGTGCCAGCAGCCCTTCCTACGAGCAGTACTTC CASSPSYEQYF
TRBJ2-7 many TRBV5-4 TRBD1 TGTGCCAGCAGCCAGAGGGACAGGGGAATGGAGCAGTACTTC CASSQRDRGMEQYF